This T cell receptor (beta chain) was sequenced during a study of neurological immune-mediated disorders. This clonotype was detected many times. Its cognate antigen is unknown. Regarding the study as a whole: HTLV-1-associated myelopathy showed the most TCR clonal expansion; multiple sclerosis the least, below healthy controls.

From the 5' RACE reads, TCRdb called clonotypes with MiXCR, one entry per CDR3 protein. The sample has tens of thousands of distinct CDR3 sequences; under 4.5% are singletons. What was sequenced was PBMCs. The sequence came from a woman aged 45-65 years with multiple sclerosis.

This CDR3 reads CASSLTLRVENEAFF. The CDR3 DNA reads as TGCGCCAGCAGCTTGACATTGAGGGTCGAGAATGAAGCTTTCTTT. The gene calls are TRBV5-1 and TRBJ1-1; D unclear. Trimming stripped 1 base from V and 7 bases from J, with 17 bases between. This CDR3 is 15 amino acids long. CDR1 is SGHRS and CDR2 is YFSETQ in the germline V gene.